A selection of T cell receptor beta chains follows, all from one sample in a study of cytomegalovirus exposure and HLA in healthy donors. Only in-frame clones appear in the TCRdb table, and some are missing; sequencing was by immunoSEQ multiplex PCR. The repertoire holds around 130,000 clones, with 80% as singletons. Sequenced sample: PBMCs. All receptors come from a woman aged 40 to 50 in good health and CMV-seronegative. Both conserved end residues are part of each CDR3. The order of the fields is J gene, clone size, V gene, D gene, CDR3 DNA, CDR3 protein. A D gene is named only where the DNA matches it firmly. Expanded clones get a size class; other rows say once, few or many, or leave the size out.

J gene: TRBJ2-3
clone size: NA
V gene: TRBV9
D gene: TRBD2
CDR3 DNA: TGTGCCAGCAGCGTAGCCCTAGCGGGAGGAGATACGCAGTATTTT
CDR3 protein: CASSVALAGGDTQYF

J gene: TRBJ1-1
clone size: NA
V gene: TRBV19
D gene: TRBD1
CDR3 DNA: TGTGCCAGTAGTCCGGAGGGGGCGCGAACTGAAGCTTTCTTT
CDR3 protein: CASSPEGARTEAFF

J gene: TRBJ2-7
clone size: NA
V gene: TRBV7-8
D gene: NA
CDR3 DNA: TGTGCCAGCAGCTCCTGGACTCTCCCCTACGAGCAGTACTTC
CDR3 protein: CASSSWTLPYEQYF

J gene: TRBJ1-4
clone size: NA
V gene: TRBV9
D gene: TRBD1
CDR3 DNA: TGTGCCAGCAGCGTTGGACAGGGGGCTACTAATGAAAAACTGTTTTTT
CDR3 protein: CASSVGQGATNEKLFF

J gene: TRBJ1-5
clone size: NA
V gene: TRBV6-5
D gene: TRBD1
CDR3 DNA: TGTGCCAGCAGTTCAACCGACAGGGTGTATCAGCCCCAGCATTTT
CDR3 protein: CASSSTDRVYQPQHF

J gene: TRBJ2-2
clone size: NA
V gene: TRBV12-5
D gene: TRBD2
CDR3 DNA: TGTGCTAGTGGTTTGGACCCCCCGGCCGCGGGAGCCGGGGAGCTGTTTTTT
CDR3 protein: CASGLDPPAAGAGELFF

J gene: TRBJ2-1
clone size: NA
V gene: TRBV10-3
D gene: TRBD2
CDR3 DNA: TGTGCCATCAGTGAGCTAGCGGTAGGAAATGAGCAGTTCTTC
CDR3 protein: CAISELAVGNEQFF

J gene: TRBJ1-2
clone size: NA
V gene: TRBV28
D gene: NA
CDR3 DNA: TGTGCCAGCAGTTTGCGGACAGTTCACTATGGCTACACCTTC
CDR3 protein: CASSLRTVHYGYTF

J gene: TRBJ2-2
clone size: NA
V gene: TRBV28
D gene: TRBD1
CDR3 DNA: TGTGCCAGCAGGGGGACAGGGCGTTCCGGGGAGCTGTTTTTT
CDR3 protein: CASRGTGRSGELFF

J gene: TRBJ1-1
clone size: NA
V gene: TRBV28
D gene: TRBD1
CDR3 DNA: TGTGCCAGCAGTCCCCCGCAGGGGGGCCCTTACCAAGCTTTCTTT
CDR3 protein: CASSPPQGGPYQAFF

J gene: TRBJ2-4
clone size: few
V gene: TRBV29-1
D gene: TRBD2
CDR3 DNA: TGCAGCGTTGAAGGCATCGGGGGGCGGGGGGACATTCAGTACTTC
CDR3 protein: CSVEGIGGRGDIQYF

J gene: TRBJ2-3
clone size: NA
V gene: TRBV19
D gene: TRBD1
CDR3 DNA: TGTGCCAGTAGTATAGTGCGGACAGGGGCCGGAGATACGCAGTATTTT
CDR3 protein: CASSIVRTGAGDTQYF

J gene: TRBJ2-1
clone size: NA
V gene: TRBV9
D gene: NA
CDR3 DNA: TGTGCCAGCAGCGGTAGCGTTCATGAGCAGTTCTTC
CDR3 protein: CASSGSVHEQFF

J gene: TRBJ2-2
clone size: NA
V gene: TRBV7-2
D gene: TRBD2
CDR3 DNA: TGTGCCAGCAGCTTATGGGTCCCGCTAGCGGGGGGCAACACCGGGGAGCTGTTTTTT
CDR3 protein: CASSLWVPLAGGNTGELFF

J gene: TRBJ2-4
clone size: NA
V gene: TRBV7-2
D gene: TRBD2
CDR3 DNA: TGTGCCAGCAGCTTATGGGGAAGCGGGAGAACCATTCAGTACTTC
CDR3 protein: CASSLWGSGRTIQYF

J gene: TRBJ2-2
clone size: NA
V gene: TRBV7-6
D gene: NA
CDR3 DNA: TGTGCCAGCGGCTATTCGCCCCATGCAAGTAGAAACACCGGGGAGCTGTTTTTT
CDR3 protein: CASGYSPHASRNTGELFF

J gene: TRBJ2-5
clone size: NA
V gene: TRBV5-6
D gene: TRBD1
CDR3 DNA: TGTGCCAGCAGCGCGGGACAGGTGGAGACCCAGTACTTC
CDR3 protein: CASSAGQVETQYF

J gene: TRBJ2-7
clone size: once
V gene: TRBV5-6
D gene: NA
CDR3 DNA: TGTGCCAGCAGCCAAGGCGCGACTTCAGGGTACGAGCAGTACTTC
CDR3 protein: CASSQGATSGYEQYF

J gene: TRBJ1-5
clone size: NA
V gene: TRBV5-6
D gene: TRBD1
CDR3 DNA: TGTGCCAGCAGCTTCAGGACAGGGGATGGCAATCAGCCCCAGCATTTT
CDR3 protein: CASSFRTGDGNQPQHF

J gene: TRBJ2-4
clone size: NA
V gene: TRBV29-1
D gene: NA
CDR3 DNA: TGCAGCGTTGATTTGGGCAGGGGAAACATTCAGTACTTC
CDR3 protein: CSVDLGRGNIQYF

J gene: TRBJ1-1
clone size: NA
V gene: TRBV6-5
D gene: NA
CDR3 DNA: TGTGCCAGCAGGGGGGCCGCGACTCCGAACACTGAAGCTTTCTTT
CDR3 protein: CASRGAATPNTEAFF

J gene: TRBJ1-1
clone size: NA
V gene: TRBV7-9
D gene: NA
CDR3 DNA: TGTGCCAGCAGTCCTTCAGGGCGGAACACTGAAGCTTTCTTT
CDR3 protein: CASSPSGRNTEAFF

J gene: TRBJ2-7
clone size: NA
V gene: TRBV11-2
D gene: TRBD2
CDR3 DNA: TGTGCCAGCAGCGACCGGACTAGCGGGTACTACGAGCAGTACTTC
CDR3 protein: CASSDRTSGYYEQYF

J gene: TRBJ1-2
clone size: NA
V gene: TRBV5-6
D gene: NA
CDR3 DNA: TGTGCCAGCAGCGTGAGCGGGGCCGGCAACTATGGCTACACCTTC
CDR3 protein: CASSVSGAGNYGYTF

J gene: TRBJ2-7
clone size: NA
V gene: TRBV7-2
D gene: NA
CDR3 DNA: TGTGCCAGCAGCCCTCGGGGAGAATCCTACGAGCAGTACTTC
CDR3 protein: CASSPRGESYEQYF

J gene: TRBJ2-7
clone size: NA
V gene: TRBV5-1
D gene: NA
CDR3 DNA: TGCGCCAGCAGCTTGTGGGGCGGGACAGTCTACGAGCAGTACTTC
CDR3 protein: CASSLWGGTVYEQYF

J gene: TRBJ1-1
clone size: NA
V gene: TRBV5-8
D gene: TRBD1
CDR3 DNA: TGTGCCAGCAGCTTGGGAGACAGGGGGGTCACTGAAGCTTTCTTT
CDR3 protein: CASSLGDRGVTEAFF

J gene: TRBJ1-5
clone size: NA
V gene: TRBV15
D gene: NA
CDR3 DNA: TGTGCCACCAGGACAGGCGACTGGGATCAGCCCCAGCATTTT
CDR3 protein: CATRTGDWDQPQHF

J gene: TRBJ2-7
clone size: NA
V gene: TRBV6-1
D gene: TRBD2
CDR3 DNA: TGTGCCAGCAGTGCGACGGGACTAGTCTACGAGCAGTACTTC
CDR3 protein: CASSATGLVYEQYF

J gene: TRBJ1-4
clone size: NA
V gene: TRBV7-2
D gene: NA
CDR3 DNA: TGTGCCAGCAGATTTAGGTCGGCGGGTAATGAAAAACTGTTTTTT
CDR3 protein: CASRFRSAGNEKLFF

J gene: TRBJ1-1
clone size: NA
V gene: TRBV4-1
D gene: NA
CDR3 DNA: TGCGCCAGCAGCCCGCCGGGGGCGGGGGACACTGAAGCTTTCTTT
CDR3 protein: CASSPPGAGDTEAFF

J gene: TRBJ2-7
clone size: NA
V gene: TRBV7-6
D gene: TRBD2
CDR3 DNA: TGTGCCAGCAGCCCCCGGGTGTCGGGGGGGCGGGAGCAGTACTTC
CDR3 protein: CASSPRVSGGREQYF

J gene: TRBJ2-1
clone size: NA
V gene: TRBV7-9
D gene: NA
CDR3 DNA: TGTGCCAGCAGCCTCTCCTCCCTGTACAATGAGCAGTTCTTC
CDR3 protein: CASSLSSLYNEQFF

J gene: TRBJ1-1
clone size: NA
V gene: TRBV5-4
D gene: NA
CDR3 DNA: TGTGCCAGTTTCCTCGGGGTGGCTCCGGCTGAAGCTTTCTTT
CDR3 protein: CASFLGVAPAEAFF

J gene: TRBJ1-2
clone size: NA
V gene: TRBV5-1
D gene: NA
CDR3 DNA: TGCGCCAGCAGCCCCGGCGGGGTGGCCTATGGCTACACCTTC
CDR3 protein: CASSPGGVAYGYTF

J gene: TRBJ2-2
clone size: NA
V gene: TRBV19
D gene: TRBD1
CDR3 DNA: TGTGCCAGTAGTGTGGACAGGATGAACACCGGGGAGCTGTTTTTT
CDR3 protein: CASSVDRMNTGELFF

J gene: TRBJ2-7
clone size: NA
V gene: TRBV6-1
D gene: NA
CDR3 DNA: TGTGCCAGCAGGGCTCGGGACTTTCCCTCCTACGAGCAGTACTTC
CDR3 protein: CASRARDFPSYEQYF

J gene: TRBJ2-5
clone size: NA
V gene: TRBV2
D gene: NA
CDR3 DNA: TGTGCCAGCCGCTTAGGGGGACCCGAAGGGACCCAGTACTTC
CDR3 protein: CASRLGGPEGTQYF

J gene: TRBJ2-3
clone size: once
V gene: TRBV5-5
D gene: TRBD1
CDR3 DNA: TGTGCCAGCAGCTTGGCAACAGGGGCTTCGGGCACAGATACGCAGTATTTT
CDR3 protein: CASSLATGASGTDTQYF

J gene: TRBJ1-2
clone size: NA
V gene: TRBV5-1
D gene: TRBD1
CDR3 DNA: TGCGCCAGCAGCCCGGGACAGGGATCCTATGGCTACACCTTC
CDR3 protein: CASSPGQGSYGYTF